This section outlines one TCR beta chain sequence together with its context. The data derive from a study of CD8 T cells in Susac syndrome. CDR3 length: 14 residues. V was shortened by 1 base and J by 4 bases, with 7 bases between the two germline ends. Germline V gene sequence: CDR1 SEHNR, CDR2 FQNEAQ (reference sequence). RNA in amounts of about 0.5 to 1 ug was reverse transcribed with random hexamers. TCRdb fed the immunoSEQ multiplex PCR reads into MiXCR, producing one record per CDR3 protein. Of 200,000 or so distinct CDR3 sequences in the sample, more than 90% were seen once. The source material was CD4+ T cells from PBMCs. The chain couples TRBV7-9 to TRBJ1-4, with D perhaps matching TRBD1 (5 bases). The clonotype comes from a human donor with Susac syndrome. This CDR3 reads CASSLGGGNEKLFF. For the CDR3, the DNA is TGTGCCAGCAGCTTAGGCGGGGGTAATGAAAAACTGTTTTTT.